The 4 T cell receptor beta chains in this list originate from one sample, sequenced in a study of early T cells in non-severe SARS-CoV-2 infection. TCRdb re-called the 5' RACE reads through MiXCR, storing one row per CDR3 protein. The table lists over 30,000 distinct CDR3 sequences, about 5.3% of them singletons. The sample consisted of whole blood, taken at baseline. Source of these receptors: an adult who was a healthcare worker with PCR-confirmed SARS-CoV-2 infection or an uninfected control (not recorded which).

At least ten counts were recorded for this clonotype. The V and J genes are TRBV20-1 and TRBJ2-1; D gene uncertain. V was clipped by 0 bases and J by 6 bases, with 18 bases between them. The CDR3 has 16 residues. Germline V gives CDR1 DFQATT, CDR2 SNEGSKA (reference sequence). The CDR3 here is CSARDPASPDVNEQFF. CDR3 nucleotides: TGCAGTGCTAGAGATCCGGCGAGTCCTGACGTCAATGAGCAGTTCTTC.

This clonotype was counted ten times or more. The chain has TRBV7-9 and TRBJ1-3, with 8 bases fitting TRBD1. The CDR3 extends over 16 amino acids. V trimming: 4 bases; J trimming: 3 bases; junction bases outside the gene matches: 8. The germline gives CDR1 SEHNR, CDR2 FQNEAQ (reference sequence). CDR3 loop: CASSYHSGGDGNTIYF. CDR3 coding DNA: TGTGCCAGCAGCTACCACTCAGGGGGCGATGGAAACACCATATATTTT.

This clonotype occurred many times. The V gene is TRBV5-6, the J gene TRBJ2-7; 13 bases are a match to TRBD2. The CDR3 is 17 residues long. Germline V CDR1 and CDR2: SGHDT, YYEEEE. With 4 bases clipped from V and 0 bases from J, the junction kept 7 bases outside the gene matches. DNA of the CDR3: TGTGCCAGCAGCCTGCGGACTAGCGGGAGTCACTCCTACGAGCAGTACGTC. Amino acid sequence: CASSLRTSGSHSYEQYV.

A few counts support this clonotype. The genes are TRBV6-1 and TRBJ1-5, with D unclear. The CDR3 runs to 13 residues. Germline loops: CDR1 MNHNS, CDR2 SASEGT. V lost 6 bases, J lost 0 bases, and 6 bases lay in between. The DNA for the CDR3 is TGTGCCAGCAGGGACGTTAGCAATCAGCCCCAGCATTTT. Protein product: CASRDVSNQPQHF.